Listed below are T cell receptor beta chains from one sample, sequenced in a study of early T cells in non-severe SARS-CoV-2 infection. TCRdb re-derived calls from the 5' RACE reads in MiXCR, one entry per CDR3 protein. The sample has 85,000 to 100,000 distinct CDR3 sequences, roughly 13% seen once; the top ten hold about 2.3%. The sequencing input was whole blood. These receptors all stem from an adult who was a healthcare worker with PCR-confirmed SARS-CoV-2 infection or an uninfected control (not recorded which). Each CDR3 is given without its conserved first and last residue. Each record gives: D gene, J gene, clone size, V gene, CDR3 protein. D genes are given only for firm matches. Clone size is not always given. Where it is, it says once, few, many or a class for expanded clones.

>NA|TRBJ1-1|NA|TRBV28
ASSLFGRAGNTEAF
>TRBD1|TRBJ1-1|NA|TRBV9
ASSVGDRGLNTEAF
>NA|TRBJ1-6|NA|TRBV6-6
ASRQTTGGRNNSPLH
>NA|TRBJ1-1|many|TRBV14
ASSPPRWDTEAF
>NA|TRBJ2-1|NA|TRBV29-1
SVDGVDEQF
>TRBD1|TRBJ1-2|few|TRBV6-6
ASSYTGGYGYT
>NA|TRBJ2-5|NA|TRBV20-1
SAPPGGQETQY
>NA|TRBJ2-5|many|TRBV7-9
ASSLVGQETQY
>NA|TRBJ1-6|NA|TRBV7-6
ASSLFAQGINNSPLH
>NA|TRBJ1-5|many|TRBV18
ASSPTGNSNQPQH
>TRBD2|TRBJ2-1|NA|TRBV29-1
SVRTRGYNEQF
>NA|TRBJ2-2|NA|TRBV3-1
ASSQGWVTGELF